This TCR beta chain appears in the sequencing data of a study of Ad26.COV2.S vaccination and SARS-CoV-2 variants. Study in general: Participants got Ad26.COV2.S intramuscularly, once or twice 56 days apart.

In regard to this clone: What it binds is not known.

The V gene lost 0 bases and the J gene lost 4 bases, with 4 bases spanning the gap. The CDR3 loop spans 12 amino acids. The germline V gene has CDR1 GTSNPN and CDR2 SVGIG (reference sequence). Data came from immunoSEQ multiplex PCR; TCRdb stores just in-frame clones and leaves some out. The sample contains almost 400,000 clones, around 91% of which appear only once. Treatment noted: 19 received Ad26.COV2.S at low or high dose, single or two shots; about 5 received placebo; per-sample allocation not given. Samples came from day 63 after the first vaccine or placebo injection. Study results and caveats: Placebo recipients and vaccine recipients were similar in non-spike TCR breadth. Substantial response breadth was reportedly seen for spike-specific CD8+ and CD4+ T cells after vaccination.

The receptor was derived from a person aged 18-60 years who received the Ad26.COV2.S COVID-19 vaccine or a placebo. The source was peripheral blood, collected in a trial of Ad26.COV2.S vaccine versus placebo. The chain links TRBV30 to TRBJ2-1; no definite D call. The CDR3: CAWSVLYNEQFF. The CDR3, as DNA: TGTGCCTGGAGTGTGTTGTACAATGAGCAGTTCTTC.